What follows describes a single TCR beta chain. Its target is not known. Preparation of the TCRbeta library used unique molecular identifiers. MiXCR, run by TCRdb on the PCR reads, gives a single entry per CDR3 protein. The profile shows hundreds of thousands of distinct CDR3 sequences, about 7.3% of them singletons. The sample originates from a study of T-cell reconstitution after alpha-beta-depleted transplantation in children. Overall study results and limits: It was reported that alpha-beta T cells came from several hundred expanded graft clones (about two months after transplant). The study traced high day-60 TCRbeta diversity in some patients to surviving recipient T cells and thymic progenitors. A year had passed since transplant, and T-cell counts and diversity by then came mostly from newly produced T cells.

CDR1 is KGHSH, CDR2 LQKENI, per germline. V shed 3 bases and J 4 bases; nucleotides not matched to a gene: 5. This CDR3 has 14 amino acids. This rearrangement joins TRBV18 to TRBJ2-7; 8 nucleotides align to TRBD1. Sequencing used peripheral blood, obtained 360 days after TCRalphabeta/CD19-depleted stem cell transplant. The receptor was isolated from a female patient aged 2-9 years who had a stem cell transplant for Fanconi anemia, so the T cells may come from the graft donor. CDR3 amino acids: CASSPTTGEYEQYF. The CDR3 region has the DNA TGTGCCAGCTCACCGACGACAGGGGAATACGAGCAGTACTTC.